This passage covers 6 T cell receptor beta chains from one sample sequenced in a study of cytomegalovirus exposure and HLA in healthy donors. Both 60 Vbeta primers and 13 Jbeta primers went into the PCR. Assay used: immunoSEQ multiplex PCR; TCRdb lists only in-frame clones, some missing. The sample contains about 130,000 clones, 70% to 80% of which appear only once. The sample consisted of PBMCs. These receptors all come from a man aged 40-55 years in good health and CMV-seropositive.

In this sample, this clone turned up a few times. The CDR3, as DNA: TGTGCCAGCAGTCAAGCAGGGCCTAATGAAAAACTGTTTTTT. Its protein product is CASSQAGPNEKLFF. The chain is built from TRBV25-1 and TRBJ1-4, with D possibly matching TRBD1 (5 bases). Trimming pared 5 bases from V and 3 bases from J, leaving 10 bases between. The CDR3 covers 14 residues. CDR1 MGHDK and CDR2 SYGVNS come from the germline V gene. Drawing the rest from reference TRBV25-1 and TRBJ1-4, the complete variable domain is EADIYQTPRYLVIGTGKKITLECSQTMGHDKMYWYQQDPGMELHLIHYSYGVNSTEKGDLSSESTVSRIRTEHFPLTLESARPSHTSQYLCASSQAGPNEKLFFGSGTQLSVL.

This chain links TRBV5-4 with TRBJ2-5; TRBD2 agrees at 7 bases. The CDR3 length is 16 residues. With 1 base clipped from V and 0 bases from J, the junction kept 6 bases outside the gene matches. Germline V gene data show CDR1 as SGHNT and CDR2 as YYREEE (reference sequence). CDR3 in DNA: TGTGCCAGCAGCTTGTCGGCTAGCGGTTACCAAGAGACCCAGTACTTC. It specifies CASSLSASGYQETQYF. Full variable domain (rest looked up from reference TRBV5-4 and TRBJ2-5): ETGVTQSPTHLIKTRGQQVTLRCSSQSGHNTVSWYQQALGQGPQFIFQYYREEENGRGNFPPRFSGLQFPNYSSELNVNALELDDSALYLCASSLSASGYQETQYFGPGTRLLVL.

The genes are TRBV7-2 and TRBJ2-2; 8 bases match TRBD1. J was trimmed by 8 bases and V by 2 bases; bases with no gene match: 7. Germline lookup yields CDR1 SGHTA and CDR2 FQGNSA. There are 15 residues in the CDR3. The CDR3 DNA sequence: TGTGCCAGCAGCTTACGATCCAGGGGGCAGGGGGAGCTGTTTTTT. It codes for CASSLRSRGQGELFF.

The chain joins TRBV5-1 to TRBJ2-3, with TRBD2 matching over 11 bases. The germline CDR1 and CDR2 sequences are SGHRS and YFSETQ. Germline trimming cut 0 bases from V and 1 base from J; bases unmatched to any gene: 4. The CDR3 totals 17 residues. CDR3 in amino acids: CASSLEVAGGGTDTQYF. For the CDR3, the DNA is TGCGCCAGCAGCTTGGAGGTAGCGGGGGGGGGCACAGATACGCAGTATTTT.

The chain couples TRBV28 to TRBJ2-2, with a possible D match to TRBD2 (6 bases). Germline-derived CDR1 and CDR2 are MDHEN and SYDVKM. The CDR3 is 14 residues long. Between the trimmed V and J ends, which lost 5 bases and 3 bases, there was a span of 10 bases. The CDR3 DNA sequence: TGTGCCAGCAGTCAGGGACTTTACACCGGGGAGCTGTTTTTT. As protein: CASSQGLYTGELFF. The full variable domain, with the rest looked up from reference TRBV28 and TRBJ2-2, is DVKVTQSSRYLVKRTGEKVFLECVQDMDHENMFWYRQDPGLGLRLIYFSYDVKMKEKGDIPEGYSVSREKKERFSLILESASTNQTSMYLCASSQGLYTGELFFGEGSRLTVL.

The V and J genes are TRBV20-1 and TRBJ2-7; a possible D gene is TRBD2 (5 bases). V lost 1 base, J lost 11 bases, and 12 bases lay in between. Germline assignment: CDR1 DFQATT and CDR2 SNEGSKA (reference sequence). This CDR3 is built from 11 residues. CDR3 sequence: CSARGRAGEYF. DNA for the CDR3: TGCAGTGCTAGAGGGCGGGCTGGGGAGTACTTC.